This entry features one T cell receptor beta chain sequence. The antigen remains undetermined. This table comes from immunoSEQ multiplex PCR, and its TCRdb copy is limited to in-frame clones, with some not included. The top ten hold under 2% of the sample, which has about 83,000 clones, roughly 80% seen once. Blood sampling was done at baseline, cycle 4 day 1, and cycle 7 day 1. The data belong to a study of OX40 agonist ivuxolimab in advanced cancers. General study points: Antigen targets of the expanded peripheral T cells went undetermined. Near-lowest levels of clonal expansion characterized partial responders at 0.1-3.0 mg/kg. Average numbers of expanded clones were greater in CD8+ T cells than in CD4+.

Germline V gene data show CDR1 as GTSNPN and CDR2 as SVGIG (reference sequence). Germline trimming cut 3 bases from V and 6 bases from J; bases unmatched to any gene: 4. The CDR3 covers 13 residues. The chain employs TRBV30 and TRBJ1-5; 8 bases agree with TRBD1. The origin of this receptor is an adult with an advanced solid tumor such as melanoma, head and neck, liver or kidney cancer. The source material was CD4+ or CD8+ T cells sorted from blood, sampled in a trial of the OX40 agonist ivuxolimab. The CDR3 here is CAWSGQGVQPQHF. Written as DNA, the CDR3 is TGTGCCTGGAGCGGACAGGGAGTTCAGCCCCAGCATTTT.